Shown below are 27 T cell receptor beta chains from a single sample sequenced in a study of T cell responses to AZD1222 COVID-19 vaccine. This table comes from immunoSEQ multiplex PCR, and its TCRdb copy is limited to in-frame clones, with some not included. The table includes some 280,000 clones, roughly 93% detected once. This specimen consisted of peripheral blood, obtained 28 days after the second AZD1222 dose. These receptors were taken from an adult who received the AZD1222 COVID-19 vaccine.

The chain uses TRBV27 and TRBJ1-2, with D perhaps matching TRBD1 (5 bases). There are 14 residues in the CDR3. The V end was cut by 5 bases, the J end by 5 bases, with 15 bases between. Germline loops: CDR1 MNHEY, CDR2 SMNVEV (reference sequence). CDR3: CASSPDILVYGYTF. The DNA for the CDR3 is TGTGCCAGCAGTCCGGACATCTTGGTATATGGCTACACCTTC.

The J gene is TRBJ1-1, the V gene TRBV4-1; D is unresolved. The germline V gene has CDR1 MGHRA and CDR2 YSYEKL. This CDR3 is 12 amino acids long. Trimming removed 3 bases from V and 1 base from J, with 3 bases in between. The CDR3 region is CASSHGNTEAFF. The CDR3 coding sequence is TGCGCCAGCAGCCACGGGAACACTGAAGCTTTCTTT.

J is TRBJ2-3 and V is TRBV7-8; D is unresolved. Germline CDR1 is SGHVS and CDR2 is FQNEAQ. V lost 2 bases, J lost 0 bases, and 6 bases lay in between. The CDR3 has 14 residues. In DNA form, the CDR3 reads TGTGCCAGCAGCTTACAGGCCAGCACAGATACGCAGTATTTT. It translates to CASSLQASTDTQYF.

The chain combines TRBV14 with TRBJ1-1; the D gene is possibly TRBD1 (5 bases). Trimming stripped 1 base from V and 4 bases from J, with 13 bases between. Germline V gene sequence: CDR1 SGHDN, CDR2 FVKESK. This CDR3 region has 15 residues. The CDR3 DNA reads as TGTGCCAGCAGCCAAGCGGGGGTTCCTGCCACTGAAGCTTTCTTT. Its translation is CASSQAGVPATEAFF.

The chain couples TRBV19 to TRBJ1-1; weak D call: TRBD1 (6 bases). The CDR3 totals 14 residues. Germline CDR1 and CDR2: LNHDA and SQIVND (reference sequence). V dropped 1 base and J dropped 5 bases, with 11 bases sitting between them. The CDR3 is CASSIAGVGTEAFF. CDR3 bases: TGTGCCAGTAGTATAGCAGGGGTGGGGACTGAAGCTTTCTTT.

The chain combines TRBV6-2 or TRBV6-3 with TRBJ1-3, with a possible D match to TRBD1 (6 bases). The germline CDR1 and CDR2 sequences are MNHEY and SVGEGT. The CDR3 consists of 14 residues. The V gene lost 2 bases and the J gene lost 2 bases, with 7 bases spanning the gap. CDR3 sequence: CASSYAGAGNTIYF. The CDR3, as DNA: TGTGCCAGCAGTTACGCAGGGGCTGGAAACACCATATATTTT.

V usage is TRBV2 and J usage is TRBJ2-3, with D perhaps matching TRBD2 (7 bases). The germline gives CDR1 SNHLY, CDR2 FYNNEI. Trimming removed 6 bases from V and 3 bases from J, with 13 bases in between. The CDR3 extends over 14 amino acids. The CDR3 DNA follows: TGTGCCAGCAGGCTAGGGGGAGGGACAGATACGCAGTATTTT. Its translation is CASRLGGGTDTQYF. Using reference TRBV2 and TRBJ2-3 for the parts outside the CDR3, the full variable domain is EPEVTQTPSHQVTQMGQEVILRCVPISNHLYFYWYRQILGQKVEFLVSFYNNEISEKSEIFDDQFSVERPDGSNFTLKIRSTKLEDSAMYFCASRLGGGTDTQYFGPGTRLTVL.

V usage is TRBV2 and J usage is TRBJ1-5; D not certain. V was pared by 8 bases and J by 5 bases, with 16 bases between. Germline loops: CDR1 SNHLY, CDR2 FYNNEI. This CDR3 comprises 14 residues. The CDR3 here is CASGEGGEYQPQHF. DNA for the CDR3: TGTGCCAGCGGGGAGGGCGGCGAATATCAGCCCCAGCATTTT.

V gene TRBV29-1 combines with J gene TRBJ1-4; 10 bases align to TRBD1. From germline, CDR1 is SQVTM and CDR2 ANQGSEA. The CDR3 length is 18 residues. V shed 0 bases and J 0 bases; nucleotides not matched to a gene: 7. The CDR3 here is CSVEDPTGGPATNEKLFF. The CDR3 region has the DNA TGCAGCGTTGAAGATCCGACAGGGGGCCCTGCAACTAATGAAAAACTGTTTTTT.

The chain carries TRBV6-1 and TRBJ2-1; 8 bases fit TRBD2. Losses at the gene ends were 2 bases for V and 5 bases for J; bases not matched to a gene: 14. The germline gives CDR1 MNHNS, CDR2 SASEGT. The CDR3 is made up of 18 amino acids. The CDR3 is CASSETGFGTRVNNEQFF. The CDR3, as DNA: TGTGCCAGCAGTGAAACAGGATTCGGGACTAGAGTCAACAATGAGCAGTTCTTC.

The V call is TRBV27, the J call TRBJ2-4; D is possibly TRBD2 (6 bases). Trimming removed 2 bases from V and 3 bases from J, with 11 bases in between. Germline CDR1 reads MNHEY; CDR2 reads SMNVEV (reference sequence). The CDR3 runs 15 residues. CDR3 amino acids: CASSLNGRGKNIQYF. The DNA for the CDR3 is TGTGCCAGCAGTTTAAACGGGAGAGGCAAAAACATTCAGTACTTC.

Written as DNA, the CDR3 is TGTGCCAGCAGCGACCAGGGGGCGCACGTGACCGGGGAGCTGTTTTTT. This sequence encodes CASSDQGAHVTGELFF. The rearrangement links TRBV9 to TRBJ2-2, with 8 nucleotides matching TRBD1. Trimming took 3 bases from V and 5 from J; bases not matched to a gene: 9. The germline V gene has CDR1 SGDLS and CDR2 YYNGEE. There are 16 residues in the CDR3.

This clone has only one observation. The chain carries TRBV19 and TRBJ1-5; a possible D gene is TRBD1 (6 bases). CDR3 size: 14 residues. Germline V gene sequence: CDR1 LNHDA, CDR2 SQIVND (reference sequence). V was clipped by 9 bases and J by 1 base, with 13 bases between them. The CDR3 loop is CASSDRGSNQPQHF. The CDR3 bases are TGTGCCAGCTCGGATAGGGGGAGCAATCAGCCCCAGCATTTT. Looking up the rest from reference TRBV19 and TRBJ1-5 gives the full variable domain: DGGITQSPKYLFRKEGQNVTLSCEQNLNHDAMYWYRQDPGQGLRLIYYSQIVNDFQKGDIAEGYSVSREKKESFPLTVTSAQKNPTAFYLCASSDRGSNQPQHFGDGTRLSIL.

This sequence joins TRBV27 and TRBJ1-5; TRBD1 matches at 9 bases. V shed 5 bases, J shed 1 base, and the junction held 3 bases outside the gene matches. CDR3 length: 15 residues. Germline CDR1 reads MNHEY; CDR2 reads SMNVEV (reference sequence). The CDR3 coding sequence is TGTGCCAGCAGTCCCGGGACAGGGAGCAATCAGCCCCAGCATTTT. It yields the protein CASSPGTGSNQPQHF.

CDR3 in DNA: TGTGCCAGCAGCCCCGAGCGGGCCCGACTTGGAAGGCAGTTCTTC. This translates into CASSPERARLGRQFF. The chain couples TRBV7-2 to TRBJ2-1; TRBD2 might be the D (6 bases). CDR1 SGHTA and CDR2 FQGNSA come from the germline V gene. V was shortened by 5 bases and J by 12 bases, with 23 bases between the two germline ends. CDR3 length equals 15 residues.

The genes are TRBV15 and TRBJ2-7; unclear D gene. V was cut by 0 bases and J by 5 bases, with 8 bases left in between. The CDR3 runs 13 residues. Germline CDR1 reads LNHNV; CDR2 reads YYDKDF (reference sequence). CDR3 DNA sequence: TGTGCCACCAGCAGAGACCTCGGCAACGAGCAGTACTTC. Translating it yields CATSRDLGNEQYF.

V is TRBV10-3 and J is TRBJ1-2; TRBD1 might be the D (6 bases). The CDR3 covers 13 residues. V was trimmed by 11 bases and J by 5 bases, leaving 18 bases between them. Germline CDR1 and CDR2: ENHRY and SYGVKD. The CDR3: CAAAHLTGYGYTF. For the CDR3, the DNA is TGTGCCGCCGCCCACCTGACAGGTTATGGCTACACCTTC.

The chain employs TRBV19 and TRBJ2-7, with D tentatively TRBD2 (6 bases). Trimming took off 5 bases at V and 5 bases at J, with 31 bases between the two ends. The CDR3 has 19 residues. Germline loops: CDR1 LNHDA, CDR2 SQIVND (reference sequence). The CDR3 region has the DNA TGTGCCAGTAGTCTTTCACCTCGAGACAGAGGTCTGGGGAGGAACGAGCAGTACTTC. Translation: CASSLSPRDRGLGRNEQYF.

This chain's CDR3 is CASSLGLRKRETNNEQFF. CDR3 in DNA: TGTGCCAGCAGCTTAGGATTGCGGAAGCGGGAGACGAACAATGAGCAGTTCTTC. The chain combines TRBV11-2 with TRBJ2-1; TRBD2 matches 8 bases. CDR1 is SGHAT and CDR2 is FQNNGV in the germline V gene. The CDR3 is 18 residues long. The trim removed 1 base at V and 5 bases at J, leaving 13 bases unmatched.

Points on this clone: The sample has other DNA sequences that encode this CDR3 too. The rearrangement links TRBV2 to TRBJ2-7; no reliable D call. Trimming pared 3 bases from V and 3 bases from J, leaving 3 bases between. Germline values: CDR1 SNHLY, CDR2 FYNNEI. This CDR3 is built from 11 residues. CDR3 sequence: CASSEYYEQYF. The CDR3 nucleotides read TGTGCCAGCAGTGAGTACTACGAGCAGTACTTC.

For this clone: Other DNA sequences in this specimen translate into the identical CDR3. The rearrangement uses TRBV6-2 or TRBV6-3 and TRBJ1-1; no clear D gene. In germline, CDR1 is MNHEY, CDR2 SVGEGT. This CDR3 is built from 12 residues. V shed 2 bases and J shed 4 bases, with 5 bases lying between them. CDR3 in DNA: TGTGCCAGCAGTTACGTTGGCACTGAAGCTTTCTTT. This translates into CASSYVGTEAFF.

The rearrangement joins TRBV7-9 to TRBJ2-2; weak D call: TRBD1 (6 bases). Germline loops: CDR1 SEHNR, CDR2 FQNEAQ (reference sequence). The V end lost 5 bases, the J end lost 2 bases, and 9 bases lay between the germline ends. The CDR3 is 14 residues long. In nucleotides, the CDR3 is TGTGCCAGCAGCACACAGGGAAACACCGGGGAGCTGTTTTTT. The encoded protein is CASSTQGNTGELFF.

CDR3 sequence: CAAQGNTEAFF. The DNA for the CDR3 is TGTGCCGCACAGGGGAACACTGAAGCTTTCTTT. The J gene is TRBJ1-1, the V gene TRBV2; TRBD1 is a possible D gene (6 bases). CDR1 is SNHLY and CDR2 is FYNNEI in the germline V gene. The V end was cut by 11 bases, the J end by 1 base, with 8 bases between. The CDR3 totals 11 residues. Drawing the rest from reference TRBV2 and TRBJ1-1, the complete variable domain is EPEVTQTPSHQVTQMGQEVILRCVPISNHLYFYWYRQILGQKVEFLVSFYNNEISEKSEIFDDQFSVERPDGSNFTLKIRSTKLEDSAMYFCAAQGNTEAFFGQGTRLTVV.

V usage is TRBV9 and J usage is TRBJ2-7, with D perhaps TRBD1 (6 bases). From germline, CDR1 is SGDLS and CDR2 YYNGEE. CDR3 size: 14 residues. The V and J ends lost 3 bases and 0 bases respectively, with 10 bases between them. The CDR3 loop reads CASSATGSSYEQYF. The DNA for the CDR3 is TGTGCCAGCAGCGCAACAGGGTCCTCCTACGAGCAGTACTTC.

The chain couples TRBV7-2 to TRBJ1-4; 7 nucleotides match TRBD1. This CDR3 has 15 amino acids. The J segment lost 7 bases and the V segment lost 0 bases, leaving 5 bases of the junction unmatched. Germline CDR1 reads SGHTA; CDR2 reads FQGNSA. The CDR3 loop is CASSLAGQKFEKLFF. DNA for the CDR3: TGTGCCAGCAGCTTAGCGGGACAGAAGTTTGAAAAACTGTTTTTT.

This chain connects TRBV30 to TRBJ2-7; D is possibly TRBD1 (6 bases). The CDR3 loop spans 15 amino acids. The germline V gene encodes CDR1 GTSNPN and CDR2 SVGIG (reference sequence). The ends were cut back, 2 bases at V and 0 bases at J, with 14 bases in the middle. The CDR3 coding sequence is TGTGCCTGGAGTCCCCCCGGCAGGGGCTCCTACGAGCAGTACTTC. Translated, it gives CAWSPPGRGSYEQYF.

DNA of the CDR3: TGTGCCAGTAGTATAGCATACATGAACACTGAAGCTTTCTTT. Protein sequence: CASSIAYMNTEAFF. The chain has TRBV19 and TRBJ1-1; D gene ambiguous. Trimming removed 1 base from V and 0 bases from J, with 6 bases in between. Per germline, CDR1 LNHDA and CDR2 SQIVND (reference sequence). The CDR3 length is 14 residues.